Shown below are 25 T cell receptor beta chains from a single sample sequenced in a study of cytomegalovirus exposure and HLA in healthy donors (dated by TCRdb to about 2017). Library generation was performed with the immunoSEQ multiplex PCR assay. The multiplex PCR relied on a mix of 60 forward primers for TCR Vbeta segments and 13 reverse primers for TCR Jbeta segments. TCRdb provides this immuneACCESS table in a form limited to in-frame rearrangements. Some clones are lacking; in checked studies, under half of them reflect an unresolved V gene, and why the rest are absent is not known. This sample's table lists around 100,000 clones. The ten top clones hold 3.5% to 4.5% of the sample. Sequenced sample: PBMCs. These TCRs come from a man aged 25 to 40 in good health and CMV-seronegative.

CDR3 DNA sequence: TGCGCCAGCAGCTCCAGCGGGGGAGGCCAAGAGACCCAGTACTTC. Amino acid sequence: CASSSSGGGQETQYF. V is TRBV5-1 and J is TRBJ2-5; 8 bases align to TRBD2. CDR1 is SGHRS and CDR2 is YFSETQ in the germline V gene. With V trimmed by 3 bases and J by 1 base, 5 bases remained unmatched. This CDR3 is built from 15 residues.

The chain has TRBV10-3 and TRBJ2-7; TRBD1 matches 7 bases. This CDR3 spans 15 amino acids. V lost 0 bases to trimming and J lost 6 bases; unmatched junction nucleotides: 8. Looked up from germline, CDR1 is ENHRY and CDR2 is SYGVKD. The CDR3 DNA is TGTGCCATCAGTGAGTCTAGAGGGGGCGGCTCCGAGCAGTACTTC. It specifies CAISESRGGGSEQYF.

The J gene is TRBJ1-3, the V gene TRBV10-1; 7 bases map to TRBD1. The CDR3 extends over 15 amino acids. V was clipped by 6 bases and J by 0 bases; unmatched bases: 5. The germline CDR1 and CDR2 sequences are WNHNN and SYGVQD (reference sequence). The CDR3 protein is CASSIGTDSGNTIYF. Written as DNA, the CDR3 is TGCGCCAGCAGCATTGGGACAGACTCTGGAAACACCATATATTTT.

The rearrangement links TRBV5-1 to TRBJ1-3, with D maybe TRBD1 (6 bases). The CDR3 is 15 residues long. Per the germline V gene, CDR1 is SGHRS and CDR2 is YFSETQ. V was cut by 0 bases and J by 9 bases, with 16 bases left in between. For the CDR3, the DNA is TGCGCCAGCAGCTTGGACCCGCAGGGGCTCGGCACCATATATTTT. Translation gives CASSLDPQGLGTIYF. Full variable domain (remainder filled in from reference TRBV5-1 and TRBJ1-3): KAGVTQTPRYLIKTRGQQVTLSCSPISGHRSVSWYQQTPGQGLQFLFEYFSETQRNKGNFPGRFSGRQFSNSRSEMNVSTLELGDSALYLCASSLDPQGLGTIYFGEGSWLTVV.

The rearrangement joins TRBV6-4 to TRBJ1-2; D is uncertain. The germline gives CDR1 MRHNA, CDR2 SNTAGT. The length of the CDR3 is 13 residues. Trimming cost V 6 bases and J 2 bases, with 10 bases left between them. The CDR3: CASSLEPNYGYTF. The CDR3 DNA is TGTGCCAGCAGCCTAGAACCCAACTATGGCTACACCTTC.

DNA of the CDR3: TGTGCCAGCAGCCCCCTGGGACTAGCGGGGGAGACCCAGTACTTC. It is translated as CASSPLGLAGETQYF. This chain uses TRBV7-2 with TRBJ2-5, with 13 bases identical to TRBD2. V lost 5 bases and J lost 5; bases outside the gene matches: 5. The CDR3 totals 15 residues. The germline V gene encodes CDR1 SGHTA and CDR2 FQGNSA.

The chain has TRBV7-6 and TRBJ2-7; 7 positions match TRBD1. The CDR3 runs 15 residues. J lost 1 base, V lost 5 bases, and 8 bases had no gene match. Germline assignment: CDR1 SGHVS and CDR2 FNYEAQ. The CDR3 nucleotides are TGTGCCAGCAGCCAGGGGGACAGAAAATCCTACGAGCAGTACTTC. This encodes CASSQGDRKSYEQYF. Using reference TRBV7-6 and TRBJ2-7 for the parts outside the CDR3, the full variable domain is GAGVSQSPRYKVTKRGQDVALRCDPISGHVSLYWYRQALGQGPEFLTYFNYEAQQDKSGLPNDRFSAERPEGSISTLTIQRTEQRDSAMYRCASSQGDRKSYEQYFGPGTRLTVT.

The chain joins TRBV6-5 to TRBJ2-7, with D possibly being TRBD1 (5 bases). There are 14 residues in the CDR3. V lost 5 bases to trimming and J lost 6 bases, with 17 bases between them. Germline V lookup: CDR1 MNHEY, CDR2 SVGAGI. In DNA form, the CDR3 reads TGTGCCAGCAGTCCTACCAGGGCCTCAGGCGAGCAGTACTTC. Protein sequence: CASSPTRASGEQYF.

This sequence joins TRBV5-5 and TRBJ2-2; TRBD1 matches 9 bases. This CDR3 region has 16 residues. V was pared by 5 bases and J by 7 bases, with 12 bases of the junction left unmatched. In germline, CDR1 is SGHKS, CDR2 YYEKEE (reference sequence). CDR3 amino acids: CASSHLRGQGGGELFF. CDR3 in DNA: TGTGCCAGCAGTCATTTAAGGGGACAGGGCGGCGGGGAGCTGTTTTTT.

In DNA, the CDR3 is TGTGCCAGCAGCTTAGCCGAGTTCCCCTTTTACAATGAGCAGTTCTTC. It encodes CASSLAEFPFYNEQFF. The chain couples TRBV11-2 to TRBJ2-1; D is ambiguous. The CDR3 spans 16 residues. Deletions cut 1 base from V and 4 bases from J, with 14 bases between. Germline V gene sequence: CDR1 SGHAT, CDR2 FQNNGV. Full variable domain (outside the CDR3, taken from reference TRBV11-2 and TRBJ2-1): EAGVAQSPRYKIIEKRQSVAFWCNPISGHATLYWYQQILGQGPKLLIQFQNNGVVDDSQLPKDRFSAERLKGVDSTLKIQPAKLEDSAVYLCASSLAEFPFYNEQFFGPGTRLTVL.

The rearrangement links TRBV5-1 to TRBJ2-2; D perhaps matches TRBD1 (6 bases). Germline CDR1 and CDR2: SGHRS and YFSETQ. Trimming took 4 bases from V and 0 from J, leaving 13 bases between them. The CDR3 contains 16 residues. The CDR3 DNA follows: TGCGCCAGCAGCCCGGCCGGGACAACGAACACCGGGGAGCTGTTTTTT. Its translation is CASSPAGTTNTGELFF. Drawing the rest from reference TRBV5-1 and TRBJ2-2, the complete variable domain is KAGVTQTPRYLIKTRGQQVTLSCSPISGHRSVSWYQQTPGQGLQFLFEYFSETQRNKGNFPGRFSGRQFSNSRSEMNVSTLELGDSALYLCASSPAGTTNTGELFFGEGSRLTVL.

The chain employs TRBV6-5 and TRBJ1-6; 7 bases line up with TRBD1. The germline V gene encodes CDR1 MNHEY and CDR2 SVGAGI. J lost 9 bases, V lost 7 bases, and 6 bases had no gene match. The CDR3 length is 13 residues. CDR3 DNA sequence: TGTGCCAGCACCACAGGGGAAGGTTCACCCCTCCACTTT. It yields the protein CASTTGEGSPLHF.

The chain's CDR3 is CASTPRGVYNSPLHF. CDR3 DNA sequence: TGTGCCAGCACCCCACGGGGAGTTTATAATTCACCCCTCCACTTT. The chain carries TRBV27 and TRBJ1-6; D unclear. From germline, CDR1 is MNHEY and CDR2 SMNVEV (reference sequence). Trimming shortened V by 7 bases and J by 4 bases, and 14 bases separated the two germline ends. CDR3 length: 15 amino acids.

The CDR3, as DNA: TGTGCCAGCAGCTTGACAGGGGAGGCCCACGAGCAGTACTTC. Its translation is CASSLTGEAHEQYF. The J gene is TRBJ2-5, the V gene TRBV5-4, with D tentatively TRBD1 (7 bases). The DNA end is more similar to TRBJ2-7, so the J call may be wrong. The CDR3 runs to 14 residues. The germline V gene encodes CDR1 SGHNT and CDR2 YYREEE (reference sequence).

The V and J genes are TRBV2 and TRBJ1-1; D is possibly TRBD1 (6 bases). Trimming pared 3 bases from V and 1 base from J, leaving 9 bases between. Germline CDR1 and CDR2: SNHLY and FYNNEI. This CDR3 region has 14 residues. CDR3 sequence reads: CASSESGENTEAFF. CDR3 coding DNA: TGTGCCAGCAGTGAGTCAGGGGAGAACACTGAAGCTTTCTTT.

The V and J genes are TRBV18 and TRBJ2-7, with a weak D call TRBD2 (5 bases). With 4 bases removed from V and 3 bases from J, the gap between germline ends came to 10 bases. The CDR3 runs 13 residues. Germline V gene lookup returns CDR1 KGHSH and CDR2 LQKENI. The CDR3: CASSLQEDYEQYF. The DNA of the CDR3 is TGTGCCAGCTCACTGCAGGAGGACTACGAGCAGTACTTC.

This rearrangement joins TRBV5-6 to TRBJ2-1; the match to TRBD1 covers 7 bases. Germline V gene lookup returns CDR1 SGHDT and CDR2 YYEEEE. The CDR3 sequence is 18 residues long. Losses at the gene ends were 1 base for V and 1 base for J; bases not matched to a gene: 11. The CDR3 DNA reads TGTGCCAGCAGCTTGAATACAGGGGCACTGAATTCCTACAATGAGCAGTTCTTC. This translates into CASSLNTGALNSYNEQFF.

The rearrangement links TRBV7-9 to TRBJ2-2; TRBD1 matches at 7 bases. This CDR3 has 15 residues. J lost 9 bases, V lost 6 bases, and 13 bases had no gene match. Per the germline V gene, CDR1 is SEHNR and CDR2 is FQNEAQ (reference sequence). The CDR3 spells CASSVDRIFNRELFF. The DNA for the CDR3 is TGTGCCAGCAGTGTGGACAGGATTTTCAACCGGGAGCTGTTTTTT.

The rearrangement joins TRBV2 to TRBJ1-5; 8 nucleotides match TRBD1. The germline gives CDR1 SNHLY, CDR2 FYNNEI. The CDR3 spans 14 residues. The trim removed 8 bases at V and 4 bases at J, leaving 7 bases unmatched. The CDR3 loop reads CASQDRVRNQPQHF. Written as DNA, the CDR3 is TGTGCCAGCCAGGACAGGGTACGGAATCAGCCCCAGCATTTT.

The chain recombines TRBV5-1 with TRBJ2-5; 10 nucleotides line up with TRBD2. The end of the DNA is better explained by TRBJ2-7, so the J call may be wrong. There are 15 residues in the CDR3. Germline CDR1 and CDR2: SGHRS and YFSETQ. Written as DNA, the CDR3 is TGCGCCAGCAGCCTTGGACTAGCGGTTTCCTACGAGCAGTACTTC. It is translated as CASSLGLAVSYEQYF.

Frequency places this clone as medium-sized. CDR3 bases: TGTGCCAGCAGCTTGCAGGACAGCTCGGAAGCTTTCTTT. Translating it yields CASSLQDSSEAFF. V and J are TRBV7-9 and TRBJ1-1; TRBD1 is a possible D gene (6 bases). The CDR3 loop spans 13 amino acids. Trimming removed 3 bases from V and 8 bases from J, with 13 bases in between. Germline assignment: CDR1 SEHNR and CDR2 FQNEAQ (reference sequence).

The V call is TRBV6-5, the J call TRBJ2-3; no clear D gene. The V gene's germline CDR1 is MNHEY and CDR2 SVGAGI. Trimming removed 2 bases at V and 0 bases at J, with 12 bases between. There are 16 residues in the CDR3. In DNA, the CDR3 is TGTGCCAGCAGTTACAACACCCCCTCTAGCACAGATACGCAGTATTTT. Protein product: CASSYNTPSSTDTQYF.

The DNA for the CDR3 is TGTGCCATTTCGACCGGGTTAACTGAAGCTTTCTTT. It encodes CAISTGLTEAFF. The V call is TRBV10-3, the J call TRBJ1-1, with D hard to call. Germline CDR1 reads ENHRY; CDR2 reads SYGVKD. The CDR3 is 12 residues long. The V end lost 9 bases, the J end lost 5 bases, and 13 bases lay between the germline ends.

The chain recombines TRBV7-3 with TRBJ2-3; 8 nucleotides match TRBD2. CDR1 SGHTA and CDR2 FQGTGA come from the germline V gene. J was trimmed by 1 base and V by 5 bases; bases with no gene match: 5. The CDR3 has 15 residues. The CDR3 DNA is TGTGCCAGCAGCATTGATAGCGGGGGCACAGATACGCAGTATTTT. Translated, it gives CASSIDSGGTDTQYF.

The rearrangement uses TRBV7-8 and TRBJ2-7; perhaps TRBD1 as D (6 bases). CDR1 and CDR2 from the germline V gene are SGHVS and FQNEAQ. V was cut by 1 base and J by 7 bases, with 14 bases left in between. The CDR3 covers 14 residues. The CDR3 bases are TGTGCCAGCAGCTTAGGACAGGACCCCCTGGAGCAGTACTTC. The encoded protein is CASSLGQDPLEQYF.